A single sample is the source of the 3 T cell receptor beta chains below, sequenced in a study of T cells in Graves' hyperthyroidism and ophthalmopathy. There were TCR beta CDR3 regions amplified from RNA transcripts. The HTBI primer set was used in a first-round RT-PCR of the TCR CDR3. TCRdb redid the calling of the multiplex PCR reads with MiXCR, one entry per CDR3 protein. The profile shows hundreds of thousands of distinct CDR3 sequences, more than 11% of them singletons. Sequenced input: blood. These receptors all come from a woman aged 25 to 39 with Graves' hyperthyroidism that later progressed to Graves' ophthalmopathy.

This clonotype was observed at least ten times. This may be a read error: a much more frequent sequence differs by one nucleotide. The chain employs TRBV12-3 or TRBV12-4 and TRBJ2-7, with D tentatively TRBD2 (6 bases). CDR3 length: 15 residues. The CDR3 nucleotides are TGTGCCAGCAGCCCACCCGGGACTGAGACCTACGGGCAGTACTTC. Translating gives CASSPPGTETYGQYF.

This clonotype has at least ten counts. The V and J genes are TRBV4-3 and TRBJ1-1; 8 positions match TRBD1. V lost 3 bases to trimming and J lost 5 bases; unmatched junction nucleotides: 8. CDR1 is LGHNA and CDR2 is YSLEER in the germline V gene. CDR3 length: 15 amino acids. The CDR3 nucleotides are TGCGCCAGCAGCCAGGTGGACAGGGTGGGAACTGAAGCTTTCTTT. Protein product: CASSQVDRVGTEAFF.

This clonotype was counted only a few times. This rearrangement joins TRBV13 to TRBJ2-3, with 15 bases fitting TRBD2. V gave up 5 bases and J gave up 4 bases; unmatched junction bases: 7. CDR3 length equals 17 residues. The germline gives CDR1 PRHDT, CDR2 FYEKMQ (reference sequence). DNA for the CDR3: TGTGCCAGCAGCGCCGGGACTAGCGGGAGGAGTGCAGATACGCAGTATTTT. Translated, it gives CASSAGTSGRSADTQYF.